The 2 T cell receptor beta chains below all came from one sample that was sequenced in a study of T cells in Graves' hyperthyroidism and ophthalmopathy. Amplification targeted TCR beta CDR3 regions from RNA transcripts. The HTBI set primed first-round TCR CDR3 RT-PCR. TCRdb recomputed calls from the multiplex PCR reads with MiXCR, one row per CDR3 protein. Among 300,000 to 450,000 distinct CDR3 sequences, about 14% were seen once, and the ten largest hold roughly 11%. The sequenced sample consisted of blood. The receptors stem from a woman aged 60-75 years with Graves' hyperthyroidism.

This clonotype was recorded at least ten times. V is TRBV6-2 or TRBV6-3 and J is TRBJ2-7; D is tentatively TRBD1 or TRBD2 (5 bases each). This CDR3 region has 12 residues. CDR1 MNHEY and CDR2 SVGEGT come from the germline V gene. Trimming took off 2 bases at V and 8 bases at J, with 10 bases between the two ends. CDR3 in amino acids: CASSYGGSQQYF. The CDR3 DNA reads TGTGCCAGCAGTTACGGGGGTTCACAGCAGTACTTC.

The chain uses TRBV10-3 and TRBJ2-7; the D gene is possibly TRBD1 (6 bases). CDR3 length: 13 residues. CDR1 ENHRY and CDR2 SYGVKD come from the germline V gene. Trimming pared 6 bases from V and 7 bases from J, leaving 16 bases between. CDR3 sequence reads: CAISPGQSREQYF. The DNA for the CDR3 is TGTGCCATCAGCCCAGGACAGAGCCGTGAGCAGTACTTC.